Below are 28 T cell receptor beta chains sequenced from a single sample in a study of blood T cell repertoires in COVID-19. Libraries were prepared by immunoSEQ multiplex PCR; TCRdb keeps only in-frame clonotypes and omits some of them. In the table there are fewer than 250,000 clones, roughly nine tenths of which are singletons. Specimen: peripheral blood. The receptors come from a woman between 65 and 79 years old with acute or convalescent COVID-19.

A single count supports this clone. The chain links TRBV7-2 to TRBJ1-1; TRBD1 matches at 9 bases. The CDR3 runs 16 residues. V gave up 5 bases and J gave up 3 bases; unmatched junction bases: 10. Per germline, CDR1 SGHTA and CDR2 FQGNSA. The CDR3 here is CASSPNPTGGHTEAFF. DNA for the CDR3: TGTGCCAGCAGCCCGAATCCGACAGGGGGTCACACTGAAGCTTTCTTT. Complete variable domain (other parts from reference TRBV7-2 and TRBJ1-1): GAGVSQSPSNKVTEKGKDVELRCDPISGHTALYWYRQSLGQGLEFLIYFQGNSAPDKSGLPSDRFSAERTGGSVSTLTIQRTQQEDSAVYLCASSPNPTGGHTEAFFGQGTRLTVV.

The chain couples TRBV9 to TRBJ1-4, with D possibly matching TRBD1 (5 bases). There are 15 residues in the CDR3. The germline V gene has CDR1 SGDLS and CDR2 YYNGEE. Trimming removed 0 bases at V and 8 bases at J, with 14 bases between. CDR3 nucleotides: TGTGCCAGCAGCGTAGCTGGGACTTCGGCCGAAAAACTGTTTTTT. It specifies CASSVAGTSAEKLFF.

The chain links TRBV11-2 to TRBJ2-1; TRBD1 might be the D (6 bases). The CDR3 has 14 amino acids. Germline CDR1 and CDR2: SGHAT and FQNNGV. Deletions cut 0 bases from V and 15 bases from J, with 18 bases between. The CDR3 sequence: CASSLEQGSAESFF. CDR3 coding DNA: TGTGCCAGCAGCTTAGAACAGGGATCCGCCGAGTCGTTCTTC. Filled out from reference TRBV11-2 and TRBJ2-1, the complete variable domain reads EAGVAQSPRYKIIEKRQSVAFWCNPISGHATLYWYQQILGQGPKLLIQFQNNGVVDDSQLPKDRFSAERLKGVDSTLKIQPAKLEDSAVYLCASSLEQGSAESFFGPGTRLTVL.

The chain recombines TRBV7-2 with TRBJ2-7; possible D gene TRBD1, 7 bases. This CDR3 has 14 amino acids. The V and J ends lost 5 bases and 3 bases respectively, with 14 bases between them. CDR1 and CDR2 from the germline V gene are SGHTA and FQGNSA. The CDR3 region has the DNA TGTGCCAGCAGCCTAGGGGGGACAGTCTACGAGCAGTACTTC. Translation gives CASSLGGTVYEQYF.

The chain is built from TRBV5-1 and TRBJ2-2, with TRBD2 identical over 9 bases. Germline trimming cut 4 bases from V and 4 bases from J; bases unmatched to any gene: 5. Germline assignment: CDR1 SGHRS and CDR2 YFSETQ. The CDR3 spans 15 residues. CDR3 protein: CASSHLAGPTGELFF. The CDR3 DNA is TGCGCCAGCAGCCATCTAGCGGGACCCACCGGGGAGCTGTTTTTT.

V gene TRBV29-1 combines with J gene TRBJ1-4; D unresolved. The V gene's germline CDR1 is SQVTM and CDR2 ANQGSEA. V was pared by 7 bases and J by 3 bases, with 15 bases between. The CDR3 is made up of 14 amino acids. The CDR3 DNA reads as TGCAGCGCAATACCTAGGCATTCTAATGAAAAACTGTTTTTT. It is translated as CSAIPRHSNEKLFF.

The rearrangement joins TRBV18 to TRBJ2-3; 14 nucleotides line up with TRBD2. CDR1 and CDR2 from the germline V gene are KGHSH and LQKENI. V lost 6 bases, J lost 2 bases, and 1 base stayed unmatched. The CDR3 sequence is 15 residues long. CDR3 sequence (DNA): TGTGCCAGCTCGGGACTAGCGGGGGACACAGATACGCAGTATTTT. Residues: CASSGLAGDTDTQYF.

This chain links TRBV5-1 with TRBJ2-5; tentatively, D is TRBD1 (6 bases). This CDR3 region has 14 residues. Trimming pared 6 bases from V and 2 bases from J, leaving 14 bases between. Per germline, CDR1 SGHRS and CDR2 YFSETQ. The CDR3 nucleotides are TGCGCCAGCATCCTGGGGGCGGAACAAGAGACCCAGTACTTC. Its translation is CASILGAEQETQYF.

This rearrangement joins TRBV14 to TRBJ1-2; D unresolved. Trimming cost V 3 bases and J 8 bases, with 13 bases left between them. Looked up from germline, CDR1 is SGHDN and CDR2 is FVKESK. This CDR3 contains 13 residues. The CDR3 sequence is CASSQGGRRGYTF. The CDR3 DNA is TGTGCCAGCAGCCAGGGAGGGCGAAGAGGCTACACCTTC.

The chain employs TRBV7-2 and TRBJ2-1, with D possibly being TRBD2 (6 bases). The CDR3 is 15 amino acids. V was trimmed by 4 bases and J by 2 bases, leaving 12 bases between them. Germline loops: CDR1 SGHTA, CDR2 FQGNSA. The CDR3 protein is CASSSPTGAYNEQFF. DNA for the CDR3: TGTGCCAGCAGCTCCCCGACGGGGGCCTACAATGAGCAGTTCTTC.

The chain joins TRBV7-9 to TRBJ1-3; 7 bases line up with TRBD1. V shed 8 bases, J shed 0 bases, and the junction held 10 bases outside the gene matches. The CDR3 spans 16 residues. Germline CDR1 SEHNR, CDR2 FQNEAQ (reference sequence). CDR3 sequence reads: CASGLLGTDSGNTIYF. As DNA, the CDR3 is TGTGCCAGCGGCCTTCTCGGGACAGACTCTGGAAACACCATATATTTT.

This clone was seen just once. The CDR3 protein is CASSLDGNYGYTF. CDR3 nucleotide sequence: TGTGCCAGCAGTCTCGACGGGAACTATGGCTACACCTTC. The rearrangement links TRBV6-6 to TRBJ1-2; D gene unclear. The V end lost 5 bases, the J end lost 2 bases, and 9 bases lay between the germline ends. Germline V gene lookup returns CDR1 MNHNY and CDR2 SVGAGI (reference sequence). The CDR3 has 13 residues.

The chain employs TRBV9 and TRBJ1-4; D may be TRBD1 (6 bases). The CDR3 totals 15 residues. Germline V lookup: CDR1 SGDLS, CDR2 YYNGEE. Trimming removed 0 bases at V and 8 bases at J, with 14 bases between. This chain's CDR3 is CASSVGGQGKEKLFF. In DNA form, the CDR3 reads TGTGCCAGCAGCGTAGGGGGGCAGGGGAAAGAAAAACTGTTTTTT.

The V gene is TRBV7-3, the J gene TRBJ2-3, with 7 nucleotides matching TRBD1. There are 16 residues in the CDR3. Germline lookup yields CDR1 SGHTA and CDR2 FQGTGA. Germline trimming cut 5 bases from V and 7 bases from J; bases unmatched to any gene: 15. The CDR3 nucleotides are TGTGCCAGCAGCGACCAAAGGGACAGACGCGGTTATACGCAGTATTTT. Amino acids: CASSDQRDRRGYTQYF. The full variable domain, with the rest looked up from reference TRBV7-3 and TRBJ2-3, is GAGVSQTPSNKVTEKGKYVELRCDPISGHTALYWYRQSLGQGPEFLIYFQGTGAADDSGLPNDRFFAVRPEGSVSTLKIQRTERGDSAVYLCASSDQRDRRGYTQYFGPGTRLTVL.

The table lists this clone with a few counts. The chain links TRBV19 to TRBJ2-7, with TRBD2 matching over 8 bases. This CDR3 contains 15 residues. Germline V lookup: CDR1 LNHDA, CDR2 SQIVND (reference sequence). Losses at the gene ends were 1 base for V and 2 bases for J; bases not matched to a gene: 4. The CDR3 coding sequence is TGTGCCAGTAGTATAGGTCCAGCGGGAGCCTACGAGCAGTACTTC. Its translation is CASSIGPAGAYEQYF. The full variable domain, its missing parts supplied by reference TRBV19 and TRBJ2-7, is DGGITQSPKYLFRKEGQNVTLSCEQNLNHDAMYWYRQDPGQGLRLIYYSQIVNDFQKGDIAEGYSVSREKKESFPLTVTSAQKNPTAFYLCASSIGPAGAYEQYFGPGTRLTVT.

V usage is TRBV4-2 and J usage is TRBJ2-3; D gene unclear. The V and J ends lost 4 bases and 4 bases respectively, with 15 bases between them. Germline values: CDR1 LGHNA, CDR2 YNFKEQ. CDR3 length equals 15 residues. The CDR3 reads CASSPTWAQADTQYF. CDR3 bases: TGTGCCAGCAGCCCTACTTGGGCGCAAGCAGATACGCAGTATTTT.

The chain joins TRBV5-8 to TRBJ1-1; D is possibly TRBD1 (5 bases). This CDR3 comprises 15 residues. Between the trimmed V and J ends, which lost 3 bases and 3 bases, there was a span of 15 bases. Germline lookup yields CDR1 SGHTS and CDR2 YDEGEE. The DNA for the CDR3 is TGTGCCAGCAGCTCCTCCAATCTAGGGGACACTGAAGCTTTCTTT. Protein product: CASSSSNLGDTEAFF.

Regarding this clone: This sample includes further DNA sequences coding for the same CDR3. In DNA form, the CDR3 reads TGTGCCAGCAGCTTAGCCCTCGTGACTAGCAGCAGTGAGCAGTTCTTC. Its translation: CASSLALVTSSSEQFF. The chain is built from TRBV7-2 and TRBJ2-1, with TRBD2 identical over 7 bases. This CDR3 has 16 amino acids. The V and J ends lost 0 bases and 9 bases, in that order; junction bases with no gene match: 11. The germline gives CDR1 SGHTA, CDR2 FQGNSA. Full variable domain (remainder filled in from reference TRBV7-2 and TRBJ2-1): GAGVSQSPSNKVTEKGKDVELRCDPISGHTALYWYRQSLGQGLEFLIYFQGNSAPDKSGLPSDRFSAERTGGSVSTLTIQRTQQEDSAVYLCASSLALVTSSSEQFFGPGTRLTVL.

This clone was found a few times. V gene TRBV11-3 combines with J gene TRBJ2-1; 12 nucleotides match TRBD2. The CDR3 is 17 residues long. V trimming: 5 bases; J trimming: 2 bases; junction bases outside the gene matches: 7. Germline CDR1 is SGHNT and CDR2 is YENEEA. The CDR3 sequence: CASSPASGRAPYNEQFF. CDR3 coding DNA: TGTGCCAGCAGCCCTGCTAGCGGGAGGGCCCCCTACAATGAGCAGTTCTTC.

This chain connects TRBV6-5 to TRBJ1-3; a possible D gene is TRBD1 (6 bases). This CDR3 contains 13 residues. Trimming left V 6 bases short and J 1 base short, with 7 bases between. The germline V gene has CDR1 MNHEY and CDR2 SVGAGI. This CDR3 is CASRTGSGNTIYF. The CDR3 DNA is TGTGCCAGCAGAACAGGGTCTGGAAACACCATATATTTT.

This chain uses TRBV4-2 with TRBJ1-1; D is unresolved. The V end lost 0 bases, the J end lost 0 bases, and 5 bases lay between the germline ends. The germline V gene has CDR1 LGHNA and CDR2 YNFKEQ. The CDR3 contains 14 residues. The CDR3 spells CASSQEGLNTEAFF. CDR3 in DNA: TGTGCCAGCAGCCAAGAGGGCTTGAACACTGAAGCTTTCTTT.

The chain recombines TRBV7-2 with TRBJ2-7; 15 bases map to TRBD2. J was trimmed by 5 bases and V by 3 bases; bases with no gene match: 5. CDR3 length: 16 amino acids. In germline, CDR1 is SGHTA, CDR2 FQGNSA. The CDR3 sequence is CASSFSGTSGRNEQYF. CDR3 in DNA: TGTGCCAGCAGCTTCTCCGGGACTAGCGGGAGGAACGAGCAGTACTTC.

The chain employs TRBV25-1 and TRBJ2-5, with 12 nucleotides matching TRBD2. Germline CDR1 and CDR2: MGHDK and SYGVNS. Trimming removed 5 bases from V and 5 bases from J; junction bases left unmatched: 15. CDR3 length equals 18 residues. For the CDR3, the DNA is TGTGCCAGCAGTAAACTAGCGGGAGGCCTATTTCGCGGGGAGACCCAGTACTTC. Translation gives CASSKLAGGLFRGETQYF.

This chain connects TRBV4-2 to TRBJ1-2; D may be TRBD1 (6 bases). This CDR3 spans 14 amino acids. Per germline, CDR1 LGHNA and CDR2 YNFKEQ. Between the trimmed V and J ends, which lost 0 bases and 4 bases, there was a span of 9 bases. Here the CDR3 reads CASSQETDSYGYTF. DNA of the CDR3: TGTGCCAGCAGCCAAGAAACGGACAGCTATGGCTACACCTTC.

V and J are TRBV10-1 and TRBJ2-1, with 7 bases lining up with TRBD1. Germline lookup yields CDR1 WNHNN and CDR2 SYGVQD (reference sequence). The CDR3 spans 15 residues. V trimming: 3 bases; J trimming: 2 bases; junction bases outside the gene matches: 4. Here the CDR3 reads CASSDSQGAYNEQFF. Written as DNA, the CDR3 is TGCGCCAGCAGTGATAGTCAGGGGGCCTACAATGAGCAGTTCTTC.

The gene calls are TRBV6-1 and TRBJ1-4; D might be TRBD1 (5 bases). V dropped 3 bases and J dropped 7 bases, with 12 bases sitting between them. Per the germline V gene, CDR1 is MNHNS and CDR2 is SASEGT. The CDR3 is made up of 14 amino acids. The CDR3 is CASSDQGRVEKLFF. In nucleotides, the CDR3 is TGTGCCAGCAGTGACCAGGGAAGAGTTGAAAAACTGTTTTTT.

J is TRBJ1-2 and V is TRBV5-5; TRBD1 might be the D (5 bases). Trimming removed 0 bases from V and 4 bases from J, with 10 bases in between. The CDR3 length is 14 residues. Germline CDR1 and CDR2: SGHKS and YYEKEE (reference sequence). CDR3 DNA: TGTGCCAGCAGCTTGGCGGGGAGGGGCTATGGCTACACCTTC. Encoded protein: CASSLAGRGYGYTF. The whole variable domain, filled in from reference TRBV5-5 and TRBJ1-2, reads DAGVTQSPTHLIKTRGQQVTLRCSPISGHKSVSWYQQVLGQGPQFIFQYYEKEERGRGNFPDRFSARQFPNYSSELNVNALLLGDSALYLCASSLAGRGYGYTFGSGTRLTVV.

The chain links TRBV5-6 to TRBJ1-1; 10 positions match TRBD1. Unmatched junction bases numbered 6, after V lost 1 base and J lost 3 bases. There are 16 residues in the CDR3. The germline gives CDR1 SGHDT, CDR2 YYEEEE. This CDR3 is CASSLRDRGRYTEAFF. CDR3 in DNA: TGTGCCAGCAGCTTGCGGGACAGGGGTAGGTACACTGAAGCTTTCTTT.